The 27 T cell receptor beta chains reported below all come from one sample, sequenced in a study of blood T cell repertoires in COVID-19. The method was immunoSEQ multiplex PCR; TCRdb's version includes in-frame clones alone and lacks a portion of them. The repertoire includes over 200,000 clones, around 86% of them detected once, and around 2% sits in the top ten. Specimen: peripheral blood. Every receptor here comes from a man younger than 40 who had recovered from COVID-19.

The chain joins TRBV11-2 to TRBJ2-7; 7 bases are shared with TRBD1. The germline V gene has CDR1 SGHAT and CDR2 FQNNGV. The V and J ends lost 8 bases and 7 bases, in that order; junction bases with no gene match: 11. This CDR3 is 13 amino acids long. CDR3 sequence: CASRRRDSPEQYF. The CDR3 DNA sequence: TGTGCCAGCCGCCGCCGGGACAGCCCGGAGCAGTACTTC. Using reference TRBV11-2 and TRBJ2-7 for the parts outside the CDR3, the full variable domain is EAGVAQSPRYKIIEKRQSVAFWCNPISGHATLYWYQQILGQGPKLLIQFQNNGVVDDSQLPKDRFSAERLKGVDSTLKIQPAKLEDSAVYLCASRRRDSPEQYFGPGTRLTVT.

The chain carries TRBV4-3 and TRBJ2-4; D is perhaps TRBD1 (6 bases). CDR3 length: 15 residues. Trimming removed 3 bases at V and 7 bases at J, with 16 bases between. Germline V gene data show CDR1 as LGHNA and CDR2 as YSLEER. The CDR3 loop reads CASSQVQGSENIQYF. In DNA form, the CDR3 reads TGCGCCAGCAGCCAGGTACAGGGTTCGGAGAACATTCAGTACTTC.

The V call is TRBV27, the J call TRBJ1-1; D is undetermined. The CDR3 totals 13 residues. Germline CDR1 MNHEY, CDR2 SMNVEV (reference sequence). V lost 4 bases and J lost 0, with 6 bases in between. The CDR3 region has the DNA TGTGCCAGCAGTTGGCAGGTGAACACTGAAGCTTTCTTT. Translated: CASSWQVNTEAFF.

The V gene is TRBV18, the J gene TRBJ2-7; the match to TRBD1 covers 8 bases. Trimming cost V 3 bases and J 0 bases; bases outside gene matches: 4. Germline V gene lookup returns CDR1 KGHSH and CDR2 LQKENI. The CDR3 contains 15 residues. The CDR3 region is CASSPQDRVSYEQYF. The CDR3 DNA sequence: TGTGCCAGCTCACCCCAGGACAGGGTCTCCTACGAGCAGTACTTC.

As to this clone: The sample contains more than one DNA sequence encoding this CDR3. V usage is TRBV6-1 and J usage is TRBJ1-2, with D maybe TRBD1 (6 bases). The CDR3 totals 14 residues. The V gene lost 2 bases and the J gene lost 7 bases, with 14 bases spanning the gap. From germline, CDR1 is MNHNS and CDR2 SASEGT. The CDR3 coding sequence is TGTGCCAGCAGTGAATTAAGGGGGAGAGGTGGCTACACCTTC. Its translation: CASSELRGRGGYTF.

The chain links TRBV7-9 to TRBJ1-2, with D maybe TRBD1 (6 bases). Germline CDR1 reads SEHNR; CDR2 reads FQNEAQ (reference sequence). The CDR3 consists of 15 residues. The germline V and J ends were trimmed by 3 bases and 2 bases, with 13 bases remaining between them. CDR3 DNA: TGTGCCAGCAGCTTGGTGATGGACAGCAACTATGGCTACACCTTC. Protein sequence: CASSLVMDSNYGYTF.

The chain has TRBV7-9 and TRBJ2-5, with D possibly being TRBD1 (5 bases). Trimming took off 2 bases at V and 3 bases at J, with 16 bases between the two ends. CDR1 is SEHNR and CDR2 is FQNEAQ in the germline V gene (reference sequence). This CDR3 region has 16 residues. CDR3 in amino acids: CASSLMVGAYEETQYF. In DNA form, the CDR3 reads TGTGCCAGCAGCTTAATGGTAGGGGCCTACGAAGAGACCCAGTACTTC.

This chain uses TRBV27 with TRBJ2-5, with D perhaps TRBD2 (5 bases). Trimming stripped 6 bases from V and 5 bases from J, with 10 bases between. The CDR3 consists of 12 residues. The germline V gene has CDR1 MNHEY and CDR2 SMNVEV (reference sequence). Here the CDR3 reads CASRSAEETQYF. The DNA of the CDR3 is TGTGCCAGCAGGTCAGCGGAGGAGACCCAGTACTTC.

The rearrangement links TRBV29-1 to TRBJ1-1; D is ambiguous. V lost 3 bases to trimming and J lost 1 base, with 3 bases between them. Germline assignment: CDR1 SQVTM and CDR2 ANQGSEA. CDR3 length: 11 residues. DNA for the CDR3: TGCAGCGTTGACAGGAACACTGAAGCTTTCTTT. Its protein product is CSVDRNTEAFF. Variable domain in full (rest from reference TRBV29-1 and TRBJ1-1): SAVISQKPSRDICQRGTSLTIQCQVDSQVTMMFWYRQQPGQSLTLIATANQGSEATYESGFVIDKFPISRPNLTFSTLTVSNMSPEDSSIYLCSVDRNTEAFFGQGTRLTVV.

J is TRBJ1-2 and V is TRBV20-1; D ambiguous. Deletions cut 7 bases from V and 8 bases from J, with 8 bases between. CDR1 and CDR2 from the germline V gene are DFQATT and SNEGSKA (reference sequence). The CDR3 length is 9 residues. The CDR3 DNA follows: TGCAGTGGAGGGTACGGCTACACCTTC. Translating gives CSGGYGYTF.

V gene TRBV23-1 combines with J gene TRBJ1-2, with a weak D call TRBD1 (6 bases). TRBV23-1 carries the ORF label, with uncertain function. CDR3 length: 17 residues. V shed 11 bases and J shed 2 bases, with 27 bases lying between them. The CDR3 loop is CAPEVGTPGYSNYGYTF. The CDR3 nucleotides are TGCGCCCCCGAGGTCGGGACACCGGGATATTCGAACTATGGCTACACCTTC.

Notes on this clone: Compared with germline, one end of the junction differs, possibly owing to a read error. The chain links TRBV6-5 to TRBJ2-3; 7 nucleotides agree with TRBD2. This CDR3 is built from 11 residues. Germline CDR1 and CDR2: MNHEY and SVGAGI. The CDR3 is CASMRGTTTTF. The CDR3 DNA reads as TGTGCCAGCATGAGAGGGACTACAACCACCTTT.

This clone was picked up one time. The rearrangement joins TRBV7-6 to TRBJ2-3, with 11 bases identical to TRBD2. The CDR3 runs to 16 residues. Germline loops: CDR1 SGHVS, CDR2 FNYEAQ. The ends lost 4 bases at V and 0 bases at J; junction bases unmatched: 3. CDR3 DNA sequence: TGTGCCAGCAGCTCGAGGACTAGCGGGAGCACAGATACGCAGTATTTT. Its translation is CASSSRTSGSTDTQYF.

The chain joins TRBV3-1 (or the pseudogene TRBV3-2) to TRBJ2-6, with a tentative D call TRBD2 (6 bases). Germline CDR1 is LGHDT and CDR2 is YNNKEL (reference sequence). With 1 base removed from V and 8 bases from J, the gap between germline ends came to 15 bases. CDR3 size: 16 residues. DNA of the CDR3: TGTGCCAGCAGCCAAGTGGACCGGGGGTGGACCAACGTCCTGACTTTC. Translation: CASSQVDRGWTNVLTF.

The V and J genes are TRBV19 and TRBJ1-2; 7 positions agree with TRBD1. Trimming removed 2 bases from V and 2 bases from J; junction bases left unmatched: 14. CDR3 size: 18 residues. Germline CDR1 and CDR2: LNHDA and SQIVND (reference sequence). In DNA, the CDR3 is TGTGCCAGTAGTATAACCCGGGACAGCCTATCATTAAACTATGGCTACACCTTC. Protein product: CASSITRDSLSLNYGYTF.

CDR3 residues: CASSLGSGQLTDTQYF. For the CDR3, the DNA is TGCGCCAGCAGCTTGGGATCGGGACAGCTCACAGATACGCAGTATTTT. This rearrangement joins TRBV5-1 to TRBJ2-3, with 7 positions matching TRBD1. The CDR3 is 16 amino acids. CDR1 and CDR2 from the germline V gene are SGHRS and YFSETQ. The J segment lost 2 bases and the V segment lost 0 bases, leaving 6 bases of the junction unmatched.

J is TRBJ1-5 and V is TRBV3-1 (or the pseudogene TRBV3-2), with D hard to call. Germline CDR1 reads LGHDT; CDR2 reads YNNKEL (reference sequence). This CDR3 is built from 12 residues. Trimming removed 5 bases at V and 10 bases at J, with 12 bases between. CDR3 sequence (DNA): TGTGCCAGCAGCAGTGGAGACCGACCCCAGCATTTT. This sequence encodes CASSSGDRPQHF.

The chain links TRBV5-4 to TRBJ2-5; 7 nucleotides line up with TRBD2. Per the germline V gene, CDR1 is SGHNT and CDR2 is YYREEE (reference sequence). The CDR3 contains 14 residues. Unmatched junction bases numbered 7, after V lost 1 base and J lost 7 bases. The DNA of the CDR3 is TGTGCCAGCAGCTTGTCCAGCGGGGCAGGGACCCAGTACTTC. This gives the protein CASSLSSGAGTQYF.

The chain carries TRBV6-1 and TRBJ1-6; D might be TRBD1 (5 bases). The CDR3 spans 14 residues. Germline assignment: CDR1 MNHNS and CDR2 SASEGT. V was pared by 2 bases and J by 10 bases, with 12 bases between. The chain's CDR3 is CASSERGWSSPLHF. In DNA form, the CDR3 reads TGTGCCAGCAGTGAAAGGGGTTGGAGCTCACCCCTCCACTTT.

The chain employs TRBV6-1 and TRBJ1-6, with TRBD1 identical over 11 bases. Germline V gene data show CDR1 as MNHNS and CDR2 as SASEGT. After removal of 1 base from V and 10 bases from J, the junction contained 6 bases not matched to a gene. The CDR3 is made up of 16 amino acids. The CDR3 coding sequence is TGTGCCAGCAGTGAAGTCGGACAGGGGGCGGACTCACCCCTCCACTTT. This encodes CASSEVGQGADSPLHF.

The rearrangement uses TRBV27 and TRBJ2-1, with D uncertain. Germline assignment: CDR1 MNHEY and CDR2 SMNVEV (reference sequence). The CDR3 is 12 amino acids. V shed 2 bases and J shed 7 bases, with 6 bases lying between them. The CDR3 loop is CASSLGVNEQFF. CDR3 DNA sequence: TGTGCCAGCAGTTTAGGAGTTAATGAGCAGTTCTTC.

The J gene is TRBJ1-1, the V gene TRBV2, with 9 nucleotides matching TRBD1. J was trimmed by 6 bases and V by 8 bases; bases with no gene match: 4. Germline V lookup: CDR1 SNHLY, CDR2 FYNNEI. This CDR3 comprises 12 residues. The CDR3 is CASGNRGPEAFF. In nucleotides, the CDR3 is TGTGCCAGCGGTAACAGGGGGCCTGAAGCTTTCTTT.

The chain carries TRBV2 and TRBJ1-5; TRBD1 agrees at 7 bases. The CDR3 totals 14 residues. J was trimmed by 4 bases and V by 6 bases; bases with no gene match: 6. The germline V gene encodes CDR1 SNHLY and CDR2 FYNNEI. Here the CDR3 reads CASRGGQPNQPQHF. The CDR3 DNA reads TGTGCCAGCAGGGGGGGACAGCCAAATCAGCCCCAGCATTTT.

CDR3 sequence: CASNPGQGARGLFF. CDR3 in DNA: TGTGCCAGCAACCCGGGACAGGGGGCGAGGGGACTGTTTTTT. This rearrangement joins TRBV6-5 to TRBJ1-4, with TRBD1 identical over 12 bases. The CDR3 runs to 14 residues. The V and J ends lost 7 bases and 13 bases, in that order; junction bases with no gene match: 10. The V gene's germline CDR1 is MNHEY and CDR2 SVGAGI.

The V gene is TRBV29-1, the J gene TRBJ2-2; 7 bases are a match to TRBD1. V shed 7 bases, J shed 6 bases, and the junction held 5 bases outside the gene matches. This CDR3 has 12 amino acids. Germline V gene data show CDR1 as SQVTM and CDR2 as ANQGSEA. The CDR3: CSGIQGSGELFF. CDR3 sequence (DNA): TGCAGCGGGATACAGGGGTCCGGGGAGCTGTTTTTT.

The rearrangement links TRBV7-9 to TRBJ2-3, with 8 bases fitting TRBD2. V dropped 1 base and J dropped 5; count of bases not matched to a gene: 8. Germline V gene lookup returns CDR1 SEHNR and CDR2 FQNEAQ (reference sequence). The CDR3 runs 16 residues. The CDR3 DNA reads as TGTGCCAGCAGCTTAGTACTGGCGGGGGGCTTAGATACGCAGTATTTT. It is translated as CASSLVLAGGLDTQYF. Supplemented by reference TRBV7-9 and TRBJ2-3, the full variable domain reads DTGVSQNPRHKITKRGQNVTFRCDPISEHNRLYWYRQTLGQGPEFLTYFQNEAQLEKSRLLSDRFSAERPKGSFSTLEIQRTEQGDSAMYLCASSLVLAGGLDTQYFGPGTRLTVL.

The J gene is TRBJ2-7, the V gene TRBV10-3; a weak D match, TRBD1 (5 bases). V was clipped by 2 bases and J by 3 bases, with 14 bases between them. The germline gives CDR1 ENHRY, CDR2 SYGVKD. The CDR3 extends over 15 amino acids. The CDR3 DNA is TGTGCCATCAGTGAGGCCCAGGGATGGAGCTACGAGCAGTACTTC. It codes for CAISEAQGWSYEQYF.